The source of this T cell receptor beta chain is a study of beta chain features in type 1 diabetes. The study's findings and limits: Reduced insertions and increased deletions marked VDJ junctions in type 1 diabetes patients. The study found moderately but significantly shorter TCRB CDR3s in all four CD4+ subsets of Type 1 diabetes patients.

Germline-derived CDR1 and CDR2 are MNHEY and SVGAGI. This CDR3 contains 16 residues. Trimming took off 0 bases at V and 3 bases at J, with 15 bases between the two ends. Averaging approximately 0.11 L, one heparinised blood draw was given by each donor. Via the markers CD45RO/CCR7/CD25/CD127/CD95/CD27, stem cell-like memory, regulatory, central memory and naive CD4+ cells were sorted. The entirety of the isolated RNA underwent reverse transcription, so expressed TCRB transcripts were sequenced. Profiled with immunoSEQ multiplex PCR; TCRdb holds only in-frame clones, not every one. The repertoire holds hundreds of thousands of clones, with around an eighth as singletons. This clone has a handful of counts. The antigen is undetermined.

The receptor comes from a man aged 18 to 30 with type 1 diabetes. The chain employs TRBV6-5 and TRBJ2-7; D is possibly TRBD1 or TRBD2 (5 bases each). Input material: naive CD4+ T cells from blood. CDR3 residues: CASSYSRDPVVYEQYF. CDR3 DNA: TGTGCCAGCAGTTACTCCCGGGACCCCGTTGTCTACGAGCAGTACTTC.